This T cell receptor (beta chain) was identified in a study of blood T cell repertoires in COVID-19. At the level of the study: Sources were T cells, B-cell-depleted T cells, or PBMCs; the material itself was cDNA or gDNA.

Data came from immunoSEQ multiplex PCR; TCRdb stores just in-frame clones and leaves some out. The data contain 300,000 to 450,000 clones, roughly 90% of them singletons. Living in 24 US areas, the participants were between roughly 18 and 90 years of age. Up to 2 weeks before entering the study, exposed participants had met a COVID-19 case. With 3 bases removed from V and 1 base from J, the gap between germline ends came to 13 bases. CDR1 and CDR2 (germline): SGHRS, YFSETQ. The CDR3 is 15 residues long. Sequencing was performed on PBMCs or T cells enriched from blood (not recorded which). The sequence came from a woman in her twenties or thirties who had been exposed to COVID-19. This sequence joins TRBV5-1 and TRBJ1-1, with a tentative D call TRBD1 (6 bases). The CDR3 coding sequence is TGCGCCAGCAGCTCGGACAGCAGGACGAACACTGAAGCTTTCTTT. Translated: CASSSDSRTNTEAFF.